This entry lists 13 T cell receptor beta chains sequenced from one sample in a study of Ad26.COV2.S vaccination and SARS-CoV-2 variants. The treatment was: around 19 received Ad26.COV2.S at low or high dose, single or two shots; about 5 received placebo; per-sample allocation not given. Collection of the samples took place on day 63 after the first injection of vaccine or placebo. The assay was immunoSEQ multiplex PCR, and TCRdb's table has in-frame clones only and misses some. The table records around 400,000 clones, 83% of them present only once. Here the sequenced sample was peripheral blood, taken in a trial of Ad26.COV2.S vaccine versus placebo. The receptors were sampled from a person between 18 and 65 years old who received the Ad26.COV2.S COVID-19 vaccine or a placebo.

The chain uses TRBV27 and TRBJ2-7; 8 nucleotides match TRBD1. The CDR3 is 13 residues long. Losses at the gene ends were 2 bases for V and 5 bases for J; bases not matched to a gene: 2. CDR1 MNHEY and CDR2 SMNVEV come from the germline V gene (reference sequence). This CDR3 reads CASSLQGAHEQYF. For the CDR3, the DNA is TGTGCCAGCAGTTTACAGGGGGCCCACGAGCAGTACTTC.

Here the CDR3 DNA reads TGTGCCAGCTCACACATTGGCGAGAACCATAATTCACCCCTCCACTTT. This gives the protein CASSHIGENHNSPLHF. The chain recombines TRBV18 with TRBJ1-6; D gene unclear. Germline V CDR1 and CDR2: KGHSH, LQKENI. CDR3 length: 16 residues. V was shortened by 4 bases and J by 5 bases, with 15 bases between the two germline ends.

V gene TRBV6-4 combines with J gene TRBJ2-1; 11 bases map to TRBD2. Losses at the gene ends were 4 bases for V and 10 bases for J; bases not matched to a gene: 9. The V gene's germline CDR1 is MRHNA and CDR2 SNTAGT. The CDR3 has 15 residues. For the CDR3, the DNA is TGTGCCAGCAGTGCCGGGACTAGCGGCCCAAGGGAGCAGTTCTTC. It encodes CASSAGTSGPREQFF.

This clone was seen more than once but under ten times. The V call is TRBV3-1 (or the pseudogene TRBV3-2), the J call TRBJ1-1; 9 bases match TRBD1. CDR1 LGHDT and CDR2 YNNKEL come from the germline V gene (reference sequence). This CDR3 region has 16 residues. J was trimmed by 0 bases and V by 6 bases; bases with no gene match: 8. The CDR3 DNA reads TGTGCCAGCAGGTCACAGGGGGCGAGGATGAACACTGAAGCTTTCTTT. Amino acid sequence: CASRSQGARMNTEAFF.

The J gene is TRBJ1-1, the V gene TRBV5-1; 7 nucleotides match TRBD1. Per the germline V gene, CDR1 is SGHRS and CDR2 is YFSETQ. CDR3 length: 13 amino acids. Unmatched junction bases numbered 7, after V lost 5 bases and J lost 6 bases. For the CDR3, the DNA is TGCGCCAGCAGACCAGACAGGGAACCTGAAGCTTTCTTT. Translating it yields CASRPDREPEAFF.

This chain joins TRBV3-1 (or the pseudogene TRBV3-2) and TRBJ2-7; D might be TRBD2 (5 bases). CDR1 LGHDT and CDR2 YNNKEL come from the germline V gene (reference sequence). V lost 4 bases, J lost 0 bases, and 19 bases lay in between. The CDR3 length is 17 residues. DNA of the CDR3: TGTGCCAGCAGCCCATCCTGTCGGGATATCAGCTCCTACGAGCAGTACTTC. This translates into CASSPSCRDISSYEQYF.

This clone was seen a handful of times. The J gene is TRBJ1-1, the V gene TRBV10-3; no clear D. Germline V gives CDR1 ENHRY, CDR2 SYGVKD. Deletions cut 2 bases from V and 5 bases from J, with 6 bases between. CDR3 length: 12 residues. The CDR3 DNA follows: TGTGCCATCAGTGAGGAAGGAACTGAAGCTTTCTTT. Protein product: CAISEEGTEAFF.

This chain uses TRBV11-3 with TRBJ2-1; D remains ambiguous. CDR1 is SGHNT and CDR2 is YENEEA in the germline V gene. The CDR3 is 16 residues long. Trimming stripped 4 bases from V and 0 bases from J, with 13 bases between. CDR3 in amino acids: CASSSRHYSSYNEQFF. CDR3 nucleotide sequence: TGTGCCAGCAGCTCACGCCATTATAGCTCCTACAATGAGCAGTTCTTC.

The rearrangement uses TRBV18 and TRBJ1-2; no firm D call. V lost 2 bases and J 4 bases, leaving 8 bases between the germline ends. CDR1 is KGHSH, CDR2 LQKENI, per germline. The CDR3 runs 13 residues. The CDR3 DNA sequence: TGTGCCAGCTCACCAGCAGGAGTCTATGGCTACACCTTC. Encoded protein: CASSPAGVYGYTF. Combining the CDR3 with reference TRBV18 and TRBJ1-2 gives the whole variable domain NAGVMQNPRHLVRRRGQEARLRCSPMKGHSHVYWYRQLPEEGLKFMVYLQKENIIDESGMPKERFSAEFPKEGPSILRIQQVVRGDSAAYFCASSPAGVYGYTFGSGTRLTVV.

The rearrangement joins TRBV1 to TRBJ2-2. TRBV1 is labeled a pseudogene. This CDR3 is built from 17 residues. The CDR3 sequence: CTSSQSRPQTCTGELFF. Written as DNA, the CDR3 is TGCACCAGCAGCCAAAGCCGACCGCAGACCTGCACCGGGGAGCTGTTTTTT.

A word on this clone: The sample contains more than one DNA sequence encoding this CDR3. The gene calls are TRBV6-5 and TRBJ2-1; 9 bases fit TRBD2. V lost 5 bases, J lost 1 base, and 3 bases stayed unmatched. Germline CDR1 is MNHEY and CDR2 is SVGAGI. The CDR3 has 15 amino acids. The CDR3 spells CASSISGSSYNEQFF. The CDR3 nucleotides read TGTGCCAGCAGTATTAGCGGGAGTTCCTACAATGAGCAGTTCTTC.

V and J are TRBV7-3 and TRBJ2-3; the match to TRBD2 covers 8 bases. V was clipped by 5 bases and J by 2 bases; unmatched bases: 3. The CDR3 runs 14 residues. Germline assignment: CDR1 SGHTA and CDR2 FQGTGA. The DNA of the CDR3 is TGTGCCAGCAGCCAGACTAGCGACACAGATACGCAGTATTTT. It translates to CASSQTSDTDTQYF.

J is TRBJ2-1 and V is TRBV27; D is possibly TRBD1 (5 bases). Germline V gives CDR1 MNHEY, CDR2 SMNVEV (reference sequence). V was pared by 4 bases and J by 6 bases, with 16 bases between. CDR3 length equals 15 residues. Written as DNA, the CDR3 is TGTGCCAGCAGTTCCTCCGACAGATTTTTCAATGAGCAGTTCTTC. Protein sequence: CASSSSDRFFNEQFF.